Below are 4 T cell receptor beta chains sequenced from a single sample in a study of blood T cell repertoires in COVID-19. Measured with immunoSEQ multiplex PCR; TCRdb has only the in-frame clones, and not every one. The sample records 30,000 to 40,000 clones, around 93% being singletons. Input material: peripheral blood. The origin of the receptors is a woman aged 25 to 39 in a cohort sampled during active COVID-19.

The genes are TRBV5-6 and TRBJ1-2, with 10 bases lining up with TRBD1. Germline CDR1 is SGHDT and CDR2 is YYEEEE. V lost 2 bases, J lost 4 bases, and 5 bases stayed unmatched. The CDR3 has 15 amino acids. The CDR3 nucleotides are TGTGCCAGCAGCTTCCTGGGACAGGGGACCTATGGCTACACCTTC. Protein sequence: CASSFLGQGTYGYTF.

The V call is TRBV6-5, the J call TRBJ1-1, with 7 bases fitting TRBD1. The CDR3 contains 14 residues. Germline-derived CDR1 and CDR2 are MNHEY and SVGAGI. The trim removed 5 bases at V and 4 bases at J, leaving 7 bases unmatched. CDR3 nucleotide sequence: TGTGCCAGCAGTCTTACAGGGGTCGGCACTGAAGCTTTCTTT. Translating gives CASSLTGVGTEAFF.

The chain employs TRBV4-2 and TRBJ2-7, with a tentative D call TRBD2 (6 bases). V lost 4 bases to trimming and J lost 0 bases, with 19 bases between them. The CDR3 contains 17 residues. Germline CDR1 is LGHNA and CDR2 is YNFKEQ. The CDR3 protein is CASSRTTGGRDSYEQYF. CDR3 bases: TGTGCCAGCAGCCGCACTACCGGGGGTCGAGACTCCTACGAGCAGTACTTC.

V usage is TRBV9 and J usage is TRBJ2-1; possible D gene TRBD2, 6 bases. Trimming stripped 0 bases from V and 7 bases from J, with 17 bases between. Germline values: CDR1 SGDLS, CDR2 YYNGEE. The CDR3 runs to 16 residues. This CDR3 reads CASSVELSGYLNEQFF. DNA of the CDR3: TGTGCCAGCAGCGTAGAGCTAAGCGGGTACCTAAATGAGCAGTTCTTC.